This T cell receptor beta chain was identified during a study of blood T cell repertoires in COVID-19. Study information: Researchers got acute and convalescent COVID-19 samples from the United States, Italy and Spain. PBMCs, B-cell-depleted T cells, or T cells were the source of the cDNA or gDNA that made up the material.

How the authors handled the data: Reference gene primers were amplified, and this amplification served to estimate nucleated cell counts. Generated by immunoSEQ multiplex PCR, the TCRdb table keeps only in-frame clones and is missing some. V, J and clone size are those of that table, while D and trimming were read from the DNA. The sample lists about 310,000 clones, 90% occurring once. Seattle cases were enrolled at active infection and followed longitudinally. Trimming stripped 2 bases from V and 10 bases from J, with 11 bases between. This CDR3 comprises 13 residues. Per germline, CDR1 ENHRY and CDR2 SYGVKD.

This receptor was taken from a woman aged 40 to 55 with COVID-19, enrolled during active disease. The sample taken for sequencing was peripheral blood. This chain uses TRBV10-3 with TRBJ1-4; a possible D gene is TRBD1 (6 bases). CDR3 sequence: CAISEQGRGKLFF. CDR3 DNA sequence: TGTGCCATCAGTGAGCAGGGGAGGGGAAAACTGTTTTTT.